This TCR beta chain was captured by sequencing in a study of long-term antiretroviral therapy in people with HIV. Study-level points and caveats: At every time point, clones expanded before ART dominated the repertoire.

About this clone: Its antigen is still unknown.

The CDR3 loop spans 14 amino acids. J was trimmed by 4 bases and V by 0 bases; bases with no gene match: 0. Germline V gives CDR1 SGDLS, CDR2 YYNGEE. A v3.0 immunoSEQ assay was performed at survey level. Assay used: immunoSEQ multiplex PCR; TCRdb lists only in-frame clones, some missing. The sample lists about 25,000 clones, around 83% occurring once. This TCR came from a man between 18 and 35 years old with HIV. The sample consisted of unsorted PBMCs, taken 3 years after starting antiretroviral therapy. The V gene is TRBV9, the J gene TRBJ1-4, with TRBD1 matching over 7 bases. DNA for the CDR3: TGTGCCAGCAGCGTAGGACAGGGTAATGAAAAACTGTTTTTT. Its translation is CASSVGQGNEKLFF.